This T cell receptor (beta chain) stems from a study of blood T cells in healthy people across ages. The study, taken as a whole, reports: Fewer expanded clones and more diversity marked long-lived versus aged donors.

Of note for this clonotype: Antigen: not known.

Next came a second PCR, run for roughly 6 to 11 cycles, which used a sample-barcoded 5' primer along with a J-beta primer mix. TCRdb fed the 5' RACE reads into MiXCR, producing one record per CDR3 protein. This sample has fewer than 1.5 million distinct CDR3 sequences; around 42% occur once, and the top ten carry roughly 7.7%. V was cut by 2 bases and J by 3 bases, with 8 bases left in between. This CDR3 spans 13 amino acids. Sequenced input: blood. V gene TRBV12-3 or TRBV12-4 combines with J gene TRBJ2-7; D is perhaps TRBD1 (6 bases). The sequence was collected from a woman aged 18-30 years in good health. The DNA for the CDR3 is TGTGCCAGCAGTTTACGGGACAACTACGAGCAGTACTTC. Translation: CASSLRDNYEQYF.